The 23 T cell receptor beta chains listed next were all sequenced from one sample in a study of blood T cells in healthy people across ages. Combining a sample-barcoded 5' primer with a J-beta primer mix, a second PCR ran for roughly 6 to 11 cycles. One entry per CDR3 protein results from TCRdb running MiXCR on the 5' RACE reads. The sample shows roughly 700,000 distinct CDR3 sequences, over 45% of them seen only once. Material for sequencing was blood. The receptors were gathered from a woman aged 55-69 years in good health.

The chain recombines TRBV5-6 with TRBJ2-2; 8 nucleotides match TRBD1. Germline values: CDR1 SGHDT, CDR2 YYEEEE. The CDR3 runs to 16 residues. V shed 4 bases and J 5 bases; nucleotides not matched to a gene: 10. The CDR3 loop reads CASSLRGTGGTGELFF. In nucleotides, the CDR3 is TGTGCCAGCAGCCTACGGGGGACAGGCGGGACCGGGGAGCTGTTTTTT.

The rearrangement joins TRBV13 to TRBJ2-3, with D hard to call. The CDR3 length is 16 residues. Germline CDR1 reads PRHDT; CDR2 reads FYEKMQ (reference sequence). V was cut by 1 base and J by 3 bases, with 14 bases left in between. The CDR3, as DNA: TGTGCCAGCAGCTTAGAAGTCAAACGGCGAACAGATACGCAGTATTTT. The encoded protein is CASSLEVKRRTDTQYF.

As to this clonotype: This clone may be a read error of a much larger clone one base away. V and J are TRBV4-3 and TRBJ2-1; maybe TRBD1 (5 bases). Per germline, CDR1 LGHNA and CDR2 YSLEER. The CDR3 contains 14 residues. CDR3 coding DNA: TGCGCCAGCAGCCCTGGACACCCCATGAATGGGCAGTTCTTC. This codes for CASSPGHPMNGQFF.

In its sample, this clonotype was seen once. This chain uses TRBV27 with TRBJ2-5; 10 nucleotides align to TRBD2. TRBJ2-7 explains the end of the DNA better; the J call may be wrong. The CDR3 extends over 15 amino acids. CDR1 is MNHEY and CDR2 is SMNVEV in the germline V gene (reference sequence). The CDR3 protein is CASSLTSGISVEQYF. The CDR3 region has the DNA TGTGCCAGCAGTTTAACTAGCGGGATTTCAGTCGAGCAGTACTTC.

Ten or more counts support this clonotype. In DNA form, the CDR3 reads TGTGCCAGCAGTTTAATAACGGGATTCTCCTACGAGCAGTACTTC. Translated, it gives CASSLITGFSYEQYF. This rearrangement joins TRBV28 to TRBJ2-7, with a tentative D call TRBD2 (5 bases). Trimming removed 2 bases at V and 0 bases at J, with 11 bases between. This CDR3 has 15 amino acids. Germline CDR1 MDHEN, CDR2 SYDVKM. Together with reference TRBV28 and TRBJ2-7, the CDR3 gives the full variable domain: DVKVTQSSRYLVKRTGEKVFLECVQDMDHENMFWYRQDPGLGLRLIYFSYDVKMKEKGDIPEGYSVSREKKERFSLILESASTNQTSMYLCASSLITGFSYEQYFGPGTRLTVT.

Note on this clonotype: A much larger clone sits a single nucleotide away, making a read error possible. The chain has TRBV29-1 and TRBJ2-7; weak D call: TRBD2 (5 bases). Germline-derived CDR1 and CDR2 are SQVTM and ANQGSEA. The CDR3 has 12 amino acids. Here the CDR3 reads CSVGSGDYDQYF. The CDR3, as DNA: TGCAGCGTTGGGAGCGGAGACTACGACCAGTACTTC.

The CDR3 DNA reads as TGCGCCAGCAGCTTGACGCAGGGGCCGGGAGAGACCCAGTACTTC. It specifies CASSLTQGPGETQYF. The chain joins TRBV5-1 to TRBJ2-5; D is possibly TRBD1 (6 bases). Germline V gene lookup returns CDR1 SGHRS and CDR2 YFSETQ. The ends were cut back, 1 base at V and 4 bases at J, with 14 bases in the middle. This CDR3 contains 15 residues. The whole variable domain, remainder taken from reference TRBV5-1 and TRBJ2-5, is KAGVTQTPRYLIKTRGQQVTLSCSPISGHRSVSWYQQTPGQGLQFLFEYFSETQRNKGNFPGRFSGRQFSNSRSEMNVSTLELGDSALYLCASSLTQGPGETQYFGPGTRLLVL.

V usage is TRBV18 and J usage is TRBJ2-5; D is unresolved. CDR1 is KGHSH, CDR2 LQKENI, per germline. The germline V and J ends were trimmed by 5 bases and 0 bases, with 4 bases remaining between them. The CDR3 is made up of 12 amino acids. CDR3: CASSKNQETQYF. The CDR3 DNA reads TGTGCCAGCTCAAAAAACCAAGAGACCCAGTACTTC.

The sample holds a few counts of this clonotype. The chain employs TRBV20-1 and TRBJ2-7; 8 positions match TRBD1. V dropped 1 base and J dropped 5; count of bases not matched to a gene: 4. Per germline, CDR1 DFQATT and CDR2 SNEGSKA (reference sequence). There are 13 residues in the CDR3. CDR3 DNA sequence: TGCAGTGCTAGAGGAGAGACAGGGGACGAGCAGTACTTC. Encoded protein: CSARGETGDEQYF.

This clonotype was picked up a small number of times. This sequence joins TRBV5-6 and TRBJ2-7, with a possible D match to TRBD1 (6 bases). Germline loops: CDR1 SGHDT, CDR2 YYEEEE. Trimming cost V 0 bases and J 2 bases, with 12 bases left between them. CDR3 size: 15 residues. In nucleotides, the CDR3 is TGTGCCAGCAGCTTGGGCAGGGGAATCACCTACGAGCAGTACTTC. Translated, it gives CASSLGRGITYEQYF.

The rearrangement uses TRBV7-2 and TRBJ2-7; D call uncertain. V lost 1 base to trimming and J lost 3 bases, with 7 bases between them. The germline V gene encodes CDR1 SGHTA and CDR2 FQGNSA. The CDR3 has 13 residues. CDR3 region: CASSLVDGYEQYF. The CDR3 DNA is TGTGCCAGCAGCTTAGTTGACGGCTACGAGCAGTACTTC.

This clonotype has a handful of counts. The gene calls are TRBV7-8 and TRBJ2-7; TRBD2 aligns across 7 bases. The CDR3 sequence is 14 residues long. The germline V gene has CDR1 SGHVS and CDR2 FQNEAQ. V trimming: 0 bases; J trimming: 3 bases; junction bases outside the gene matches: 2. CDR3 coding DNA: TGTGCCAGCAGCTTAGCGCGGGGGAACTACGAGCAGTACTTC. Protein sequence: CASSLARGNYEQYF.

Notes on this clonotype: Just one base apart from a much larger clone, this may be a read error. The rearrangement links TRBV27 to TRBJ2-3; TRBD2 agrees at 9 bases. This CDR3 is 14 amino acids long. Germline CDR1 is MNHEY and CDR2 is SMNVEV (reference sequence). The CDR3 loop reads CASSAAGGEDTPYF. CDR3 DNA sequence: TGTGCCAGCAGTGCCGCGGGAGGGGAGGATACGCCGTATTTT.

The chain carries TRBV9 and TRBJ2-1; 10 nucleotides agree with TRBD2. The CDR3 is 15 amino acids. Germline CDR1 is SGDLS and CDR2 is YYNGEE. Trimming cost V 1 base and J 3 bases; bases outside gene matches: 1. The CDR3 protein is CASSVIAGGYNEQFF. In DNA, the CDR3 is TGTGCCAGCAGCGTAATAGCGGGGGGCTACAATGAGCAGTTCTTC.

The chain has TRBV10-3 and TRBJ1-1; TRBD1 matches 9 bases. The CDR3 loop spans 14 amino acids. Germline V lookup: CDR1 ENHRY, CDR2 SYGVKD. Trimming took 2 bases from V and 7 from J; bases not matched to a gene: 5. The CDR3 DNA reads TGTGCCATCAGTGAGAGGGGACAGGGCCGTGAAGCTTTCTTT. This encodes CAISERGQGREAFF.

This clonotype was seen a few times. V is TRBV20-1 and J is TRBJ2-6, with D perhaps TRBD2 (7 bases). In germline, CDR1 is DFQATT, CDR2 SNEGSKA (reference sequence). V gave up 5 bases and J gave up 4 bases, with 24 bases separating them. The CDR3 spans 18 residues. CDR3 coding DNA: TGCAGTGCTCCTAGGTCGGGGGGCCTAGGGACAGGGGCCAACGTCCTGACTTTC. Its translation is CSAPRSGGLGTGANVLTF.

This clonotype appeared a few times. The rearrangement links TRBV6-6 to TRBJ2-7; 10 bases line up with TRBD2. CDR1 and CDR2 (germline): MNHNY, SVGAGI (reference sequence). After removal of 0 bases from V and 6 bases from J, the junction contained 2 bases not matched to a gene. CDR3 length equals 14 residues. Here the CDR3 reads CASSYSLAGVEQYF. The CDR3 DNA sequence: TGTGCCAGCAGTTACTCTCTAGCGGGAGTCGAGCAGTACTTC.

Only a few counts were recorded for this clonotype. This chain connects TRBV28 to TRBJ2-3, with 10 bases fitting TRBD1. This CDR3 is built from 15 residues. The V segment lost 5 bases and the J segment 5 bases; nucleotides outside the gene matches: 7. Germline V lookup: CDR1 MDHEN, CDR2 SYDVKM. The CDR3, as DNA: TGTGCCAGCAGTCTGACAGGGGGCTCTATAGATACGCAGTATTTT. Translation gives CASSLTGGSIDTQYF. The full variable domain, with the rest looked up from reference TRBV28 and TRBJ2-3, is DVKVTQSSRYLVKRTGEKVFLECVQDMDHENMFWYRQDPGLGLRLIYFSYDVKMKEKGDIPEGYSVSREKKERFSLILESASTNQTSMYLCASSLTGGSIDTQYFGPGTRLTVL.

The CDR3 nucleotides read TGTGCCAGCAGCTTCACAGGGGCGGACACTGAAGCTTTCTTT. Its translation is CASSFTGADTEAFF. The chain joins TRBV7-2 to TRBJ1-1, with 7 bases lining up with TRBD1. The CDR3 extends over 14 amino acids. The V segment lost 3 bases and the J segment 3 bases; nucleotides outside the gene matches: 4. Per germline, CDR1 SGHTA and CDR2 FQGNSA.

This clonotype appeared a few times. The chain joins TRBV7-8 to TRBJ2-7, with TRBD1 matching 7 bases. The CDR3 runs 13 residues. V shed 5 bases and J 5 bases; nucleotides not matched to a gene: 6. Germline loops: CDR1 SGHVS, CDR2 FQNEAQ. In DNA form, the CDR3 reads TGTGCCAGCAGCGTACAGGGGCCCCACGAGCAGTACTTC. Its translation: CASSVQGPHEQYF.

The J gene is TRBJ2-7, the V gene TRBV24-1; D remains ambiguous. Deletions cut 4 bases from V and 7 bases from J, with 13 bases between. The germline CDR1 and CDR2 sequences are KGHDR and SFDVKD. CDR3 length: 13 residues. The CDR3 coding sequence is TGTGCCACCAGTGACACAGCTTACAATGAGCAGTACTTC. Its translation is CATSDTAYNEQYF.

The chain is built from TRBV20-1 and TRBJ2-1; D remains ambiguous. The germline V gene encodes CDR1 DFQATT and CDR2 SNEGSKA (reference sequence). The germline V and J ends were trimmed by 4 bases and 3 bases, with 13 bases remaining between them. This CDR3 spans 14 amino acids. For the CDR3, the DNA is TGCAGTGCTAAACCCCAGCACCTCTACAATGAGCAGTTCTTC. Residues: CSAKPQHLYNEQFF.

This clonotype was seen more than once but under ten times. The chain employs TRBV5-5 and TRBJ2-7; 7 bases agree with TRBD2. This CDR3 comprises 14 residues. CDR1 is SGHKS and CDR2 is YYEKEE in the germline V gene (reference sequence). The J segment lost 4 bases and the V segment lost 2 bases, leaving 6 bases of the junction unmatched. The CDR3 DNA reads TGTGCCAGCAGCTTTCTAGCGGTACTTTACGAGCAGTACTTC. It specifies CASSFLAVLYEQYF.